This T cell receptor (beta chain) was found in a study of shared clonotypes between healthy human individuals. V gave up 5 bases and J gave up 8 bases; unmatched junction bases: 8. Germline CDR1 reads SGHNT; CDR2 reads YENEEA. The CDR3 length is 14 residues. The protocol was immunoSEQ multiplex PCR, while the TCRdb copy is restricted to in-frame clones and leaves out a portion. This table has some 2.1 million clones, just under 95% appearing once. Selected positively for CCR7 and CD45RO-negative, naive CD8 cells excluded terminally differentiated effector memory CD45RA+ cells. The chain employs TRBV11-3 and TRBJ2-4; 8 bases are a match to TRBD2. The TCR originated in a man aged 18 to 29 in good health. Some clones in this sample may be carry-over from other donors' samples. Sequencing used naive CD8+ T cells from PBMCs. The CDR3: CASSRRGGADIQYF. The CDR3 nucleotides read TGTGCCAGCAGCAGACGGGGGGGCGCGGACATTCAGTACTTC.